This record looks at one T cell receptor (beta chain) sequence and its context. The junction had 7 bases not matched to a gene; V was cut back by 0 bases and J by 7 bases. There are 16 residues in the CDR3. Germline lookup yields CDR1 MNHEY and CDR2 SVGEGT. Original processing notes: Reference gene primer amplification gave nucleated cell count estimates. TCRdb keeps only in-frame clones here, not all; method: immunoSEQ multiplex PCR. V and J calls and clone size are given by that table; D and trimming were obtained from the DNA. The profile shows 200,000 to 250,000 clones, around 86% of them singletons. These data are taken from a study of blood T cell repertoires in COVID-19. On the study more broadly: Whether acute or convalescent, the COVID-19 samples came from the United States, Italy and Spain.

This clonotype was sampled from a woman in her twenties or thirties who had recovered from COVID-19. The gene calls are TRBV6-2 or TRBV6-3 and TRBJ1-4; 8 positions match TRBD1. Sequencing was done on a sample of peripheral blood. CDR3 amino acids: CASSYSPDRVGEKLFF. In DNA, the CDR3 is TGTGCCAGCAGTTACTCGCCGGACAGGGTTGGTGAAAAACTGTTTTTT.